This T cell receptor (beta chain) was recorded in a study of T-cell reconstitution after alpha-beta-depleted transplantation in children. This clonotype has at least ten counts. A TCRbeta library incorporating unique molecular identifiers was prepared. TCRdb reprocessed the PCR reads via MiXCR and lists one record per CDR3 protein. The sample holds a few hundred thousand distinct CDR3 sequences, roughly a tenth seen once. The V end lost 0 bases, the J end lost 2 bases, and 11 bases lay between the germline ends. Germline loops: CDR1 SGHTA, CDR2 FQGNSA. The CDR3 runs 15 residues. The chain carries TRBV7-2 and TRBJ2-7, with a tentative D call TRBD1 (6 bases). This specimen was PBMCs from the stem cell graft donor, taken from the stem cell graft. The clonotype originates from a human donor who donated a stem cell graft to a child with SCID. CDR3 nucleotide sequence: TGTGCCAGCAGCTTAGCATCGGCAGGGGCCTACGAGCAGTACTTC. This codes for CASSLASAGAYEQYF.